What follows are 22 T cell receptor beta chains derived from one specimen sequenced in a study of T-cell reconstitution after alpha-beta-depleted transplantation in children (dated by TCRdb to 2015 to 2016). The protocol used for the library was PCR. Sequencing took place on an Illumina HiSeq 2500. TCR libraries were prepared with molecular barcoding, using unique molecular identifiers to normalize TCRbeta repertoire quantification. TCRdb passed the public sequencing reads through fastp at Q25 and MiXCR, retaining productive beta sequences. When rows share a CDR3 protein, they turn into one entry using the most common DNA and genes. The sample yields 700,000 to 950,000 distinct CDR3 sequences; roughly 15% were counted once. 5% of the sample is held by the ten biggest clonotypes. The sample's treatment or condition, from its label and the paper: allogeneic hematopoietic cell transplantation with graft depleted of TCRalphabeta T cells and CD19 B cells.

Sample: PBMCs, mostly from graft donor cells, taken 360 days after TCRalphabeta/CD19-depleted stem cell transplant. The receptors stem from a male patient between 10 and 17 years old who had a stem cell transplant for acute lymphoblastic leukemia, so the T cells may come from the graft donor.

This clonotype has more than one count but fewer than ten. The chain uses TRBV7-8 and TRBJ1-6, with 10 bases matching TRBD1. Germline V gene lookup returns CDR1 SGHVS and CDR2 FQNEAQ. V shed 4 bases and J 8 bases; nucleotides not matched to a gene: 8. The CDR3 spans 16 residues. The CDR3 region has the DNA TGTGCCAGCAGCTCCAAGACAGGGGGCGATGATTCACCCCTCCACTTT. Residues: CASSSKTGGDDSPLHF.

The table lists this clonotype with a few counts. The V call is TRBV11-2, the J call TRBJ2-3; D is unresolved. V lost 1 base and J lost 1, with 12 bases in between. Germline V gene sequence: CDR1 SGHAT, CDR2 FQNNGV. The CDR3 contains 16 residues. CDR3 loop: CASSLGVIQGTDTQYF. The CDR3 DNA sequence: TGTGCCAGCAGCTTAGGAGTGATTCAGGGCACAGATACGCAGTATTTT.

This chain uses TRBV20-1 with TRBJ2-1, with D possibly TRBD1 on 5 matching bases. Germline V gene data show CDR1 as DFQATT and CDR2 as SNEGSKA (reference sequence). V was pared by 0 bases and J by 6 bases, with 18 bases between. This CDR3 comprises 16 residues. The CDR3 nucleotides read TGCAGTGCTAGAGAGTGGGTAGGCAGGGTGAGCAATGAGCAGTTCTTC. Translated: CSAREWVGRVSNEQFF.

This clonotype was seen only a few times. The chain recombines TRBV25-1 with TRBJ2-7; TRBD2 aligns across 14 bases. Germline V lookup: CDR1 MGHDK, CDR2 SYGVNS. The trim removed 3 bases at V and 5 bases at J, leaving 6 bases unmatched. CDR3 size: 16 residues. CDR3 DNA: TGTGCCAGCAGTGAGGGACTAGCGGGAGTCAACCACGAGCAGTACTTC. Translation gives CASSEGLAGVNHEQYF.

This chain links TRBV15 with TRBJ2-7, with 10 nucleotides matching TRBD1. Germline assignment: CDR1 LNHNV and CDR2 YYDKDF (reference sequence). The CDR3 has 15 residues. After removal of 8 bases from V and 3 bases from J, the junction contained 10 bases not matched to a gene. The chain's CDR3 is CATAMQGQGFYEQYF. CDR3 coding DNA: TGTGCCACCGCTATGCAGGGACAGGGGTTCTACGAGCAGTACTTC.

Only a few counts were recorded for this clonotype. The chain uses TRBV5-5 and TRBJ2-1, with a tentative D call TRBD1 (6 bases). CDR3 length equals 12 residues. The V end lost 0 bases, the J end lost 11 bases, and 9 bases lay between the germline ends. Germline values: CDR1 SGHKS, CDR2 YYEKEE (reference sequence). CDR3 in DNA: TGTGCCAGCAGCTTGGTCGGGACAAAGCAGTTCTTC. It encodes CASSLVGTKQFF.

Many counts were recorded for this clonotype. This rearrangement joins TRBV11-2 to TRBJ2-2; D is possibly TRBD1 (6 bases). The CDR3 consists of 14 residues. Germline CDR1 reads SGHAT; CDR2 reads FQNNGV. With 4 bases removed from V and 5 bases from J, the gap between germline ends came to 11 bases. The CDR3 spells CASSSLRGTGELFF. The DNA of the CDR3 is TGTGCCAGCAGCTCTTTGAGGGGGACCGGGGAGCTGTTTTTT.

The CDR3: CASSQYSRDYNEQFF. The DNA of the CDR3 is TGCGCCAGCAGCCAATACTCCCGGGATTACAATGAGCAGTTCTTC. The chain combines TRBV4-1 with TRBJ2-1, with TRBD2 as a possible D gene (5 bases). Per germline, CDR1 MGHRA and CDR2 YSYEKL. Trimming shortened V by 2 bases and J by 4 bases, and 12 bases separated the two germline ends. This CDR3 comprises 15 residues.

This clonotype was detected only a few times. This chain links TRBV5-1 with TRBJ2-1, with D perhaps assigned TRBD1 or TRBD2 (5 bases each). Germline lookup yields CDR1 SGHRS and CDR2 YFSETQ. The CDR3 is made up of 15 amino acids. Trimming removed 4 bases from V and 5 bases from J, with 16 bases in between. CDR3 DNA: TGCGCCAGCAGCGGGGGTAGGGGTGATCACAATGAGCAGTTCTTC. Translation: CASSGGRGDHNEQFF.

About this clonotype itself: A read error is possible here, since a much larger clone lies one base away. CDR3 bases: TGTGCCAGCAGTATGGACGGGGGGCTCTACGAGCAGTACTTC. Translation gives CASSMDGGLYEQYF. This chain connects TRBV12-3 or TRBV12-4 to TRBJ2-7, with D possibly matching TRBD2 (7 bases). CDR3 length: 14 residues. The V gene lost 5 bases and the J gene lost 3 bases, with 14 bases spanning the gap.

The chain couples TRBV6-1 to TRBJ2-5; a possible D gene is TRBD2 (5 bases). V lost 7 bases to trimming and J lost 6 bases, with 12 bases between them. Germline CDR1 MNHNS, CDR2 SASEGT. The CDR3 consists of 12 residues. CDR3 sequence (DNA): TGTGCCAGCATGCCTGGGAGTCAGACCCAGTACTTC. As protein: CASMPGSQTQYF.

The rearrangement links TRBV5-1 to TRBJ2-5; D tentatively fits TRBD1 or TRBD2 (5 bases each). CDR1 and CDR2 from the germline V gene are SGHRS and YFSETQ. V was pared by 3 bases and J by 2 bases, with 14 bases between. There are 15 residues in the CDR3. The CDR3 nucleotides are TGCGCCAGCAGCTGGGGACGGTTGAGGCAAGAGACCCAGTACTTC. This translates into CASSWGRLRQETQYF.

The chain combines TRBV27 with TRBJ2-1; the match to TRBD2 covers 9 bases. Germline CDR1 reads MNHEY; CDR2 reads SMNVEV (reference sequence). The CDR3 spans 18 residues. V trimming: 6 bases; J trimming: 2 bases; junction bases outside the gene matches: 14. The chain's CDR3 is CASSPGTSSSRAYNEQFF. In DNA form, the CDR3 reads TGTGCCAGCAGCCCCGGGACTAGCTCCAGTCGGGCCTACAATGAGCAGTTCTTC.

CDR3 in amino acids: CASSLGPPRGYTGELFF. The DNA of the CDR3 is TGCGCCAGCAGCTTGGGCCCCCCCAGGGGGTACACCGGGGAGCTGTTTTTT. V is TRBV5-1 and J is TRBJ2-2, with TRBD1 matching 7 bases. CDR3 length: 17 amino acids. CDR1 SGHRS and CDR2 YFSETQ come from the germline V gene. V lost 0 bases, J lost 3 bases, and 8 bases stayed unmatched.

This clonotype was picked up a small number of times. This chain links TRBV20-1 with TRBJ2-7; 8 bases fit TRBD2. The CDR3 is 15 amino acids. After removal of 0 bases from V and 4 bases from J, the junction contained 8 bases not matched to a gene. CDR1 is DFQATT, CDR2 SNEGSKA, per germline (reference sequence). This CDR3 is CSAREVQAGEYEQYF. In nucleotides, the CDR3 is TGCAGTGCTAGAGAAGTTCAAGCGGGAGAATACGAGCAGTACTTC.

The chain joins TRBV12-3 or TRBV12-4 to TRBJ2-1; 11 positions match TRBD1. The CDR3 contains 23 residues. With V trimmed by 3 bases and J by 0 bases, 22 bases remained unmatched. CDR3 loop: CASSLLYGTGGFEGLSSYNEQFF. CDR3 in DNA: TGTGCCAGCAGTTTGCTTTACGGGACAGGGGGTTTCGAGGGACTAAGCTCCTACAATGAGCAGTTCTTC.

This clonotype has a single count. The junction shows a germline mismatch at one end, possibly a read error. This rearrangement joins TRBV3-1 to TRBJ2-5, with 9 bases that match TRBD2. Germline V CDR1 and CDR2: LGHDT, YNNKEL (reference sequence). CDR3 length: 19 amino acids. CDR3 coding DNA: TGTGCCTGCAGCCAAGAGGCGGGTTGGGAGCGGGAGGCCCAAGAGACCCAGTACTTC. This gives the protein CACSQEAGWEREAQETQYF.

This chain joins TRBV12-3 or TRBV12-4 and TRBJ2-7, with TRBD2 matching over 8 bases. The CDR3 is made up of 15 amino acids. V lost 6 bases to trimming and J lost 2 bases; unmatched junction nucleotides: 9. CDR3 sequence reads: CASSRRGGRTYEQYF. CDR3 DNA sequence: TGTGCCAGCAGCCGCCGGGGCGGGAGGACCTACGAGCAGTACTTC.

This clonotype was seen only a few times. The rearrangement joins TRBV5-1 to TRBJ2-7; D might be TRBD2 (5 bases). V was shortened by 4 bases and J by 3 bases, with 17 bases between the two germline ends. Germline V gene sequence: CDR1 SGHRS, CDR2 YFSETQ. The CDR3 has 15 amino acids. The CDR3, as DNA: TGCGCCAGCAGCCCCGGCACCCTCGGACTCTACGAGCAGTACTTC. Translating it yields CASSPGTLGLYEQYF.

This clonotype was detected only a few times. This rearrangement joins TRBV12-3 or TRBV12-4 to TRBJ1-1; tentatively, D is TRBD1 (6 bases). The CDR3 is made up of 13 amino acids. V was trimmed by 6 bases and J by 5 bases, leaving 13 bases between them. The CDR3 spells CASRVGGGTEAFF. Here the CDR3 DNA reads TGTGCCAGCAGGGTAGGGGGAGGTACTGAAGCTTTCTTT.

The chain combines TRBV11-1 with TRBJ2-1; D remains unclear. This CDR3 comprises 15 residues. Germline-derived CDR1 and CDR2 are SGHAT and FQDESV (reference sequence). V was clipped by 1 base and J by 9 bases, with 16 bases between them. For the CDR3, the DNA is TGTGCCAGCAGCTTAGGTAGCCTCGCGGTGGGTGAGCAGTTCTTC. As protein: CASSLGSLAVGEQFF.

This clonotype has at least ten counts. The CDR3 region has the DNA TGTGCCAGCAGCTTAAGAGGACAAAACAATGAGCAGTTCTTC. Protein: CASSLRGQNNEQFF. The V gene is TRBV7-3, the J gene TRBJ2-1; D perhaps matches TRBD1 (5 bases). Per germline, CDR1 SGHTA and CDR2 FQGTGA. Trimming pared 1 base from V and 5 bases from J, leaving 9 bases between. This CDR3 comprises 14 residues.